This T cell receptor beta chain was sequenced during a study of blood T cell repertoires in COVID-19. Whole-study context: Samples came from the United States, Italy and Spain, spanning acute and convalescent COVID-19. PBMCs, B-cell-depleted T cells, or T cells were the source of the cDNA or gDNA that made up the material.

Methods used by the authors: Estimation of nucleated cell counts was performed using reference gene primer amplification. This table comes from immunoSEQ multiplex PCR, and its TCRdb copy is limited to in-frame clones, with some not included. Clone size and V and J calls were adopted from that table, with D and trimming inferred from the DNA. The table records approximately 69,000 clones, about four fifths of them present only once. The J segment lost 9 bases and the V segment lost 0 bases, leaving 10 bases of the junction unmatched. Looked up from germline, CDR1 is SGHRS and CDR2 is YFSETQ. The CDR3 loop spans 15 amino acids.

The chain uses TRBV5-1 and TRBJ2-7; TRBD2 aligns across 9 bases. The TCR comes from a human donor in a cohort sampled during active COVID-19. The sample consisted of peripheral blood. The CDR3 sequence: CASSLEVAGGHPQYF. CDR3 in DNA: TGCGCCAGCAGCTTGGAGGTCGCGGGAGGGCACCCGCAGTACTTC.